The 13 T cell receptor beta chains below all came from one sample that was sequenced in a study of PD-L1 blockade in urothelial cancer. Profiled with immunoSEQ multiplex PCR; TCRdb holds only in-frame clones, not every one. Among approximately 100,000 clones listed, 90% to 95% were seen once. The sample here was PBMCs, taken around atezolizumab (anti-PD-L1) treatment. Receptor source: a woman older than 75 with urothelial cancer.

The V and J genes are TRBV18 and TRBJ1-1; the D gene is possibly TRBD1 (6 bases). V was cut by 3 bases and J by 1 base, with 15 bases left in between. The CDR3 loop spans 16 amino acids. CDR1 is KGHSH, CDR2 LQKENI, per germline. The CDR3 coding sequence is TGTGCCAGCTCACCCCTGGGGGCAGCCAGGAACACTGAAGCTTTCTTT. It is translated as CASSPLGAARNTEAFF.

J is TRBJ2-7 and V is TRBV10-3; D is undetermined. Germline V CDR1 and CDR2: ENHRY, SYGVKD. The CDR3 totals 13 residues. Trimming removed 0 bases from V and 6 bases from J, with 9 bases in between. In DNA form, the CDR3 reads TGTGCCATCAGTGAGTCTCGTTCAGGCGAGCAGTACTTC. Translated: CAISESRSGEQYF.

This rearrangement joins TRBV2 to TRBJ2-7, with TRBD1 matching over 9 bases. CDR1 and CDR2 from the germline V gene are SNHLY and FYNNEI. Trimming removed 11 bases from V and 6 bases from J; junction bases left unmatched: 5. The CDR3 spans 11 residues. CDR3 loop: CAGGTGSEQYF. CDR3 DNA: TGTGCCGGGGGGACAGGGTCCGAGCAGTACTTC. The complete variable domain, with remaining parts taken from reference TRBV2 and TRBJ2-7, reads EPEVTQTPSHQVTQMGQEVILRCVPISNHLYFYWYRQILGQKVEFLVSFYNNEISEKSEIFDDQFSVERPDGSNFTLKIRSTKLEDSAMYFCAGGTGSEQYFGPGTRLTVT.

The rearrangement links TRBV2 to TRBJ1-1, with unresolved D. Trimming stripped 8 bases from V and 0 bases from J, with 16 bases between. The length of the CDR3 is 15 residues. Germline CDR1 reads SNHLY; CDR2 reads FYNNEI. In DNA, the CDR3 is TGTGCCAGCTCCGCACTCGGGAAAATGAACACTGAAGCTTTCTTT. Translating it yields CASSALGKMNTEAFF.

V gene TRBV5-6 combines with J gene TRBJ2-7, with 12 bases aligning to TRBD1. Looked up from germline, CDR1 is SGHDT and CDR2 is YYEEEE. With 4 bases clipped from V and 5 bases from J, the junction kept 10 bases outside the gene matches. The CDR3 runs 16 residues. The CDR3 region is CASSPTPGQGAHEQYF. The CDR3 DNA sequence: TGTGCCAGCAGCCCCACTCCGGGACAGGGGGCCCACGAGCAGTACTTC.

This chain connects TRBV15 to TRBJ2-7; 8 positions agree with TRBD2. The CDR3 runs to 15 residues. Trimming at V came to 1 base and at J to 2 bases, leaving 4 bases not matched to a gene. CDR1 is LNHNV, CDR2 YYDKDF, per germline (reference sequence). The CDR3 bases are TGTGCCACCAGCAGAGGTAGCGGGACCGCCTACGAGCAGTACTTC. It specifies CATSRGSGTAYEQYF.

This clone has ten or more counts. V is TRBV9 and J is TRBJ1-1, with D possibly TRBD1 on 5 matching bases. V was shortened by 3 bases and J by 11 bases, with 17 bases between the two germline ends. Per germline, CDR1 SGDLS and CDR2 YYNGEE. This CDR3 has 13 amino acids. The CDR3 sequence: CASSGPESGVAFF. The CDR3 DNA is TGTGCCAGCAGCGGACCTGAGTCGGGGGTGGCTTTCTTT.

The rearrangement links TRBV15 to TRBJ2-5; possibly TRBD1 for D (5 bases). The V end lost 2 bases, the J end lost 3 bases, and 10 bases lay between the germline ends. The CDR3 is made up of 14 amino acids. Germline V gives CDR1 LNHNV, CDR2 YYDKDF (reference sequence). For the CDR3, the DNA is TGTGCCACCAGCAGACAGGGTCTAGAAGAGACCCAGTACTTC. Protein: CATSRQGLEETQYF.

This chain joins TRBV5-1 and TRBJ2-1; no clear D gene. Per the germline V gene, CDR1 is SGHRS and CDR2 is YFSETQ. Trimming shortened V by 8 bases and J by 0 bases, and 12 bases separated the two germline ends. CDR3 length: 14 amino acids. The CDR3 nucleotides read TGCGCCAGTCAACCCGAGAGCTCCTACAATGAGCAGTTCTTC. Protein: CASQPESSYNEQFF.

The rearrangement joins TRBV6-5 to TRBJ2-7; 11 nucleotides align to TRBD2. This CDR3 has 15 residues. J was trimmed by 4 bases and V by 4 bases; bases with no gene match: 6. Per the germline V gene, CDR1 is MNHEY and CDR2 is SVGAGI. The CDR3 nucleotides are TGTGCCAGCAGTTCGGCTAGCGGGAGGAGATACGAGCAGTACTTC. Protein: CASSSASGRRYEQYF.

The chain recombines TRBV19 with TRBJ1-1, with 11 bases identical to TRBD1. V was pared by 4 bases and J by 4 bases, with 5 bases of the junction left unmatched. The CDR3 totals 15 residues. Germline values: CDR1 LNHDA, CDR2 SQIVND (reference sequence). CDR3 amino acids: CASSNSGTGGTEAFF. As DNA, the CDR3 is TGTGCCAGTAGTAACTCGGGGACAGGGGGCACTGAAGCTTTCTTT.

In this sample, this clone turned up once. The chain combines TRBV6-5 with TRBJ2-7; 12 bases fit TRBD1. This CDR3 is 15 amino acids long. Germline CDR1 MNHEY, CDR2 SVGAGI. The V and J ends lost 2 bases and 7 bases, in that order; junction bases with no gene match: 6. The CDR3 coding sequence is TGTGCCAGCAGTTACCGGGACAGGGGGCTGCAAGAGCAGTACTTC. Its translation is CASSYRDRGLQEQYF.

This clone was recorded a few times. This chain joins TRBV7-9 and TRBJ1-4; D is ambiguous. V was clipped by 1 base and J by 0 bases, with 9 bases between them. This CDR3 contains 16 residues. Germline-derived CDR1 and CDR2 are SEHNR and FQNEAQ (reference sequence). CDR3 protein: CASSLVSGSTNEKLFF. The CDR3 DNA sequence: TGTGCCAGCAGCTTAGTCAGCGGGTCAACTAATGAAAAACTGTTTTTT.